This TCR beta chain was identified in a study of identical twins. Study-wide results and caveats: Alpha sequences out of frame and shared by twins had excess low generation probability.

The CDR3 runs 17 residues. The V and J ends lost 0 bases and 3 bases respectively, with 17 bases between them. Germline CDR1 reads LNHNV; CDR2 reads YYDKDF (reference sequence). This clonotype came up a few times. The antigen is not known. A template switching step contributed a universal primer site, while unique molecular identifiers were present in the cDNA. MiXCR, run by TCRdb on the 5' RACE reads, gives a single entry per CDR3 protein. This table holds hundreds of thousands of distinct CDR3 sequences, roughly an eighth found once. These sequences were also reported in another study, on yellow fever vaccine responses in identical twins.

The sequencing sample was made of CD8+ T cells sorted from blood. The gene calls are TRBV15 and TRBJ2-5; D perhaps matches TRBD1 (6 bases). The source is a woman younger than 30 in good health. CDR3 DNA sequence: TGTGCCACCAGCAGAGATCTATACGTAAGGACAGAAGAGACCCAGTACTTC. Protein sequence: CATSRDLYVRTEETQYF.